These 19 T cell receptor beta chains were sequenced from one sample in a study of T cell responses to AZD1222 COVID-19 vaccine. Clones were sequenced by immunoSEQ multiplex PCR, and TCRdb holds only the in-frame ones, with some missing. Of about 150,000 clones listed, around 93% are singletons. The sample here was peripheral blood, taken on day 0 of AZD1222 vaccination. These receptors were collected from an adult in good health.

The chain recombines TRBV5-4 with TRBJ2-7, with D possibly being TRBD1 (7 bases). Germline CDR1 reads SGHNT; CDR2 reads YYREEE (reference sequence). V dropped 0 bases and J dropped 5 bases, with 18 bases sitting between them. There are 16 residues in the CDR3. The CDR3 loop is CASSLASAGGQDEQYF. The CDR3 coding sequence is TGTGCCAGCAGCTTGGCCTCGGCAGGGGGGCAAGACGAGCAGTACTTC.

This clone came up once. The CDR3 reads CASSLPYSGRGYNEQFF. The DNA for the CDR3 is TGTGCCAGCAGCTTACCCTATAGCGGGAGAGGCTACAATGAGCAGTTCTTC. The V gene is TRBV7-2, the J gene TRBJ2-1, with TRBD2 identical over 9 bases. Germline CDR1 reads SGHTA; CDR2 reads FQGNSA. V trimming: 2 bases; J trimming: 3 bases; junction bases outside the gene matches: 8. This CDR3 has 17 residues.

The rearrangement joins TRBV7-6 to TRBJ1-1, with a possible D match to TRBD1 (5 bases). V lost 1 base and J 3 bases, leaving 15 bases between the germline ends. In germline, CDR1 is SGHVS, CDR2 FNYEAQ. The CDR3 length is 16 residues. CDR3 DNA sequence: TGTGCCAGCAGCTTAGGGACCAGGGTATCGGACACTGAAGCTTTCTTT. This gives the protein CASSLGTRVSDTEAFF.

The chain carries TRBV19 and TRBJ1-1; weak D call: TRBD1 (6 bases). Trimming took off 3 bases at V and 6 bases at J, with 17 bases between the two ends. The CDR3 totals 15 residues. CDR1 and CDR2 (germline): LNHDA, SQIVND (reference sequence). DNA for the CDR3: TGTGCCAGTAGTATTGGTGACAGGCCGGCGGCTGAAGCTTTCTTT. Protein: CASSIGDRPAAEAFF.

CDR3 sequence: CASSMDLRSPLHF. CDR3 bases: TGTGCCAGCAGCATGGATCTTAGATCACCCCTCCACTTT. The V gene is TRBV11-2, the J gene TRBJ1-6; D is unresolved. The CDR3 length is 13 residues. The V end was cut by 5 bases, the J end by 10 bases, with 12 bases between. Germline assignment: CDR1 SGHAT and CDR2 FQNNGV.

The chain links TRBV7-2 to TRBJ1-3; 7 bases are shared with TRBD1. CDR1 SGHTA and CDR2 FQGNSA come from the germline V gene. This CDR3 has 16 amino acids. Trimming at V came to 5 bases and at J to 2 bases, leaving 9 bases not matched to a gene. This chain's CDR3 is CASSLRQGLAGNTIYF. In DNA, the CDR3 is TGTGCCAGCAGCCTCAGACAGGGACTCGCTGGAAACACCATATATTTT.

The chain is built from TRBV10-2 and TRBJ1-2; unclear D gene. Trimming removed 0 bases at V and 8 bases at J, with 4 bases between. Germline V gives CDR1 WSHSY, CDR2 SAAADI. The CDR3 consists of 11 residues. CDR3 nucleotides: TGCGCCAGCAGTGAGTCCGGGGGCTACACCTTC. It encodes CASSESGGYTF.

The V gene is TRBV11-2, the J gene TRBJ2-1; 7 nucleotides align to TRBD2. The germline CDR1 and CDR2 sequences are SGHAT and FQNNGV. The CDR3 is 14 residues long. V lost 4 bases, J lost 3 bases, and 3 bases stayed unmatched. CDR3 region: CASSSTSVYNEQFF. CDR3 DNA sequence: TGTGCCAGCAGCTCAACTAGCGTCTACAATGAGCAGTTCTTC.

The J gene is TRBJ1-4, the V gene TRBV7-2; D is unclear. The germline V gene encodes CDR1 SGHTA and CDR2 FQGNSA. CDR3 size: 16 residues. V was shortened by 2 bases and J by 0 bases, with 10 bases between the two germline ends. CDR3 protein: CASSLYSEATNEKLFF. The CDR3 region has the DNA TGTGCCAGCAGCTTATACAGCGAGGCAACTAATGAAAAACTGTTTTTT. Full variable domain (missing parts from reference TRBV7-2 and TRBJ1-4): GAGVSQSPSNKVTEKGKDVELRCDPISGHTALYWYRQSLGQGLEFLIYFQGNSAPDKSGLPSDRFSAERTGGSVSTLTIQRTQQEDSAVYLCASSLYSEATNEKLFFGSGTQLSVL.

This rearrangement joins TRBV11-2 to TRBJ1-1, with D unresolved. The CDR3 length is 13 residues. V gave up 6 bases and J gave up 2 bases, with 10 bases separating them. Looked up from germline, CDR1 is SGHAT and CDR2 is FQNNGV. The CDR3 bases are TGTGCCAGCAGAAAGATCTTCAACACTGAAGCTTTCTTT. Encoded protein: CASRKIFNTEAFF. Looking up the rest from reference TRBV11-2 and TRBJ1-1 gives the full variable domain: EAGVAQSPRYKIIEKRQSVAFWCNPISGHATLYWYQQILGQGPKLLIQFQNNGVVDDSQLPKDRFSAERLKGVDSTLKIQPAKLEDSAVYLCASRKIFNTEAFFGQGTRLTVV.

This chain's CDR3 is CASSRTGGRNEQFF. CDR3 sequence (DNA): TGTGCCAGCAGCCGGACAGGGGGCAGAAATGAGCAGTTCTTC. This chain links TRBV13 with TRBJ2-1, with 11 bases matching TRBD1. The CDR3 length is 14 residues. Germline lookup yields CDR1 PRHDT and CDR2 FYEKMQ (reference sequence). The ends lost 5 bases at V and 7 bases at J; junction bases unmatched: 4.

DNA of the CDR3: TGTGCCAGCAGCCAAGCTCCTCCTGGGTACAATTCACCCCTCCACTTT. Translation: CASSQAPPGYNSPLHF. The rearrangement joins TRBV14 to TRBJ1-6, with D hard to call. CDR3 length: 16 amino acids. Germline V lookup: CDR1 SGHDN, CDR2 FVKESK. V was cut by 1 base and J by 7 bases, with 14 bases left in between.

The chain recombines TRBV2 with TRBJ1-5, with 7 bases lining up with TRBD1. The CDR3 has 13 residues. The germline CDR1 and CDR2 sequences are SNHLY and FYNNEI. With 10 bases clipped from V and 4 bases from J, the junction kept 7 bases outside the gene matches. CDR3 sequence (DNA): TGTGCCACAACAGGGGATCAGAATCAGCCCCAGCATTTT. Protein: CATTGDQNQPQHF.

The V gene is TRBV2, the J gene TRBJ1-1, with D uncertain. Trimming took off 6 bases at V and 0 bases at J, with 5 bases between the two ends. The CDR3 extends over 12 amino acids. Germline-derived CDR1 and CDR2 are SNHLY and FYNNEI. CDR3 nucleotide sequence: TGTGCCAGCAGGCCCTTGAACACTGAAGCTTTCTTT. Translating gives CASRPLNTEAFF.

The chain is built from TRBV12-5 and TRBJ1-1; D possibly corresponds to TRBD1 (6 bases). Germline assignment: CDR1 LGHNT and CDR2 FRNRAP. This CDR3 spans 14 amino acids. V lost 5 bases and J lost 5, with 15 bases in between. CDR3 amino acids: CASGGQEGGTEAFF. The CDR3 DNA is TGTGCTAGTGGTGGCCAGGAGGGGGGGACTGAAGCTTTCTTT.

CDR3 loop: CASKTGGSYNEQFF. The CDR3 DNA is TGTGCCAGTAAGACGGGAGGGTCCTACAATGAGCAGTTCTTC. V usage is TRBV19 and J usage is TRBJ2-1, with 8 bases identical to TRBD2. Germline lookup yields CDR1 LNHDA and CDR2 SQIVND (reference sequence). CDR3 length: 14 residues. Trimming removed 7 bases from V and 1 base from J; junction bases left unmatched: 3.

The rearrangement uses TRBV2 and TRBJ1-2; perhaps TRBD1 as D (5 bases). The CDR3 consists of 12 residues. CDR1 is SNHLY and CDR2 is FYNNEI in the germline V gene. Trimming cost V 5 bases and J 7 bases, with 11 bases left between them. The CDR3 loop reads CASSTYGGGYTF. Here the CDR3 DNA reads TGTGCCAGCAGTACTTATGGGGGTGGCTACACCTTC.

In nucleotides, the CDR3 is TGTGCCAGCAGCCGGAGGGGACTAGTACGCGAGCAGTTCTTC. It encodes CASSRRGLVREQFF. The chain employs TRBV11-2 and TRBJ2-1; 8 bases map to TRBD2. Germline CDR1 is SGHAT and CDR2 is FQNNGV. The CDR3 has 14 residues. The ends lost 5 bases at V and 10 bases at J; junction bases unmatched: 10.

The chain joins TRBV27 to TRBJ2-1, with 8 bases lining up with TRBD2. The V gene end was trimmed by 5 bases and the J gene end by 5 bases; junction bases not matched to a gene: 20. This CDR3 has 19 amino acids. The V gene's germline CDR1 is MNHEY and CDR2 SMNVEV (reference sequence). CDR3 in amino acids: CASSPRRGGYTGDHNEQFF. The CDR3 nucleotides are TGTGCCAGCAGTCCCCGCCGGGGGGGCTACACTGGAGACCACAATGAGCAGTTCTTC.